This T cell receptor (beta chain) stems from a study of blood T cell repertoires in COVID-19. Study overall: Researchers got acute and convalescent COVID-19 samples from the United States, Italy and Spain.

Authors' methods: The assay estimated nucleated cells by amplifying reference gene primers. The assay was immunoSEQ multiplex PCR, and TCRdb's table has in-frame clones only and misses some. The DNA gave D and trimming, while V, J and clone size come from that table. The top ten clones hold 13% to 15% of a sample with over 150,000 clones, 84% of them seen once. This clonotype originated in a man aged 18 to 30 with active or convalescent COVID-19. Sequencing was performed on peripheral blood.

The CDR3 DNA sequence: TGTGCCAGTAGTATGCCCAGGGGTAATCAGCCCCAGCATTTT. This translates into CASSMPRGNQPQHF. The J gene is TRBJ1-5, the V gene TRBV19; a possible D gene is TRBD1 (6 bases). This CDR3 has 14 residues. CDR1 and CDR2 (germline): LNHDA, SQIVND (reference sequence). The V end lost 3 bases, the J end lost 4 bases, and 10 bases lay between the germline ends.